The 13 T cell receptor beta chains given below trace back to one sample, sequenced in a study of tumor and adjacent non-tumor tissue in lung cancer. Three rounds of nested PCR, following a modified ARM-PCR protocol, produced the TCRbeta library. TCRdb processed the multiplex PCR reads anew with MiXCR; each CDR3 protein has one entry. The profile shows 200,000 to 250,000 distinct CDR3 sequences, about 76% of them singletons. The template was RNA from unsorted bulk tissue. The sample taken for sequencing was lung tumor tissue. The source of these receptors is a man between 60 and 75 years old with non-small cell lung cancer.

To note about this clonotype: As the CDR3 is not closed by the conserved phenylalanine or tryptophan, this likely results from a read error. The gene calls are TRBV5-6 and TRBJ2-5; no clear D gene. The CDR3 sequence is 11 residues long. Germline-derived CDR1 and CDR2 are SGHDT and YYEEEE. The CDR3 nucleotides read TGTTCCAGCAGCTCAGAAGAGACCCAGTACTAC. Amino acid sequence: CSSSSEETQYY.

Note on this clonotype: A much larger clone differs from this one at a single base, so this may be a read error. Given the absence of the conserved phenylalanine or tryptophan at the CDR3 end, a read error is likely. J is TRBJ2-4 and V is TRBV20-1; TRBD2 matches 9 bases. Germline CDR1 DFQATT, CDR2 SNEGSKA (reference sequence). The CDR3 is 14 residues long. V gave up 5 bases and J gave up 3 bases; unmatched junction bases: 5. This chain's CDR3 is CSALSGGFKNIQYI. The CDR3 DNA reads TGCAGTGCTTTAAGCGGGGGGTTCAAAAACATTCAGTACATC.

The chain recombines TRBV29-1 with TRBJ2-2, with 12 bases fitting TRBD2. This CDR3 has 16 amino acids. J lost 6 bases, V lost 2 bases, and 7 bases had no gene match. Germline V lookup: CDR1 SQVTM, CDR2 ANQGSEA. CDR3 loop: CSVETPSGRAPGELFF. In nucleotides, the CDR3 is TGCAGCGTTGAAACCCCTAGCGGGAGGGCCCCCGGGGAGCTGTTTTTT.

This clonotype has only a few counts. A much more abundant neighbour one base away suggests this may be a read error. The J gene is TRBJ1-1, the V gene TRBV11-2; the match to TRBD1 covers 8 bases. Germline trimming cut 4 bases from V and 8 bases from J; bases unmatched to any gene: 9. This CDR3 has 14 residues. Germline assignment: CDR1 SGHAT and CDR2 FQNNGV. The DNA of the CDR3 is TGTGCCAGCAGCTACGGACAGGGACGACCCGAAGCTTTCTTT. Translated, it gives CASSYGQGRPEAFF.

As regards this clonotype: It may be a read error: a sequence one base away is much more abundant. The CDR3 DNA sequence: TGTGCCAGCAGTTACTCGATCTGGACCACTGAAGTTTTCTTT. Translated, it gives CASSYSIWTTEVFF. V gene TRBV6-5 combines with J gene TRBJ1-1; D call uncertain. The V gene's germline CDR1 is MNHEY and CDR2 SVGAGI. This CDR3 is 14 amino acids long.

This chain connects TRBV18 to TRBJ1-5; D ambiguous. Trimming removed 3 bases from V and 0 bases from J, with 12 bases in between. This CDR3 is 16 amino acids long. Germline CDR1 and CDR2: KGHSH and LQKENI. As DNA, the CDR3 is TGTGCCAGCTCACCGCTTGGACGGGATAGCAATCAGCCCCAGCATTTT. Protein sequence: CASSPLGRDSNQPQHF.

Remarks on this clonotype: The final CDR3 position lacks the conserved phenylalanine or tryptophan, pointing to a likely read error. This chain connects TRBV20-1 to TRBJ2-1; TRBD2 is a possible D gene (5 bases). Looked up from germline, CDR1 is DFQATT and CDR2 is SNEGSKA (reference sequence). V was clipped by 0 bases and J by 4 bases, with 16 bases between them. The CDR3 covers 16 residues. This CDR3 is CSARDIGGSGYNEQFY. The CDR3 DNA reads as TGCAGTGCTAGAGATATCGGTGGGAGTGGTTACAATGAGCAGTTCTAC.

Comment on this clonotype: Mismatch with germline at one junction end may stem from a read error. This chain connects TRBV11-3 to TRBJ2-3; 8 bases map to TRBD2. The length of the CDR3 is 13 residues. CDR1 is SGHNT and CDR2 is YENEEA in the germline V gene. In nucleotides, the CDR3 is TGTGACAGCAGACTAGCGACCACAGATACGCAATATTTT. This translates into CDSRLATTDTQYF.

A word on this clonotype: Possible read error: a much larger clone is one base away. The chain is built from TRBV4-1 and TRBJ1-4; 9 positions agree with TRBD1. With 0 bases clipped from V and 7 bases from J, the junction kept 9 bases outside the gene matches. The CDR3 has 17 residues. The germline V gene has CDR1 MGHRA and CDR2 YSYEKL. This chain's CDR3 is CASSQEASGTGCEKLFF. CDR3 sequence (DNA): TGCGCCAGCAGCCAAGAAGCCAGCGGGACAGGGTGTGAAAAACTGTTTTTT.

A word on this clonotype: A much larger clone lies a single base off, so this may be a read error. The rearrangement links TRBV4-3 to TRBJ2-3; no definite D call. The CDR3 runs to 13 residues. Germline CDR1 LGHNA, CDR2 YSLEER. Between the trimmed V and J ends, which lost 2 bases and 3 bases, there was a span of 6 bases. The CDR3 reads CASSQRTTDTQYF. CDR3 bases: TGCGCCAGCAGCCAAAGAACTACAGATACGCAGTATTTT.

This clonotype is a singleton in its sample. The V call is TRBV11-2, the J call TRBJ2-3; the D is unclear. This CDR3 has 15 amino acids. The V end was cut by 7 bases, the J end by 4 bases, with 18 bases between. The germline V gene encodes CDR1 SGHAT and CDR2 FQNNGV. CDR3 in DNA: TGTGCCAGCAACTTTTTCCTTTCGGTGGCAGATACGCAGTATTTT. Its protein product is CASNFFLSVADTQYF.

About this clonotype: This could be a read error, since a much larger clone is one nucleotide away. The chain has TRBV20-1 and TRBJ2-1; 9 bases fit TRBD2. Germline V gene lookup returns CDR1 DFQATT and CDR2 SNEGSKA (reference sequence). The CDR3 has 13 residues. The CDR3 loop reads CSTRDSGRNEQFF. The CDR3 nucleotides read TGCAGTACTAGAGACAGCGGGAGGAATGAGCAGTTCTTC.

With respect to this clonotype: The junction departs from the called germline gene at one end, perhaps through a read error. The V and J genes are TRBV6-5 and TRBJ2-3; TRBD2 might be the D (6 bases). The CDR3 sequence is 17 residues long. Germline CDR1 is MNHEY and CDR2 is SVGAGI. The CDR3 region is CATRKRGVTTSTDTHYF. As DNA, the CDR3 is TGTGCCACCAGAAAGAGGGGAGTCACCACTAGCACAGATACGCACTATTTT.